This T cell receptor beta chain came from a study of graft-versus-host responses after intestinal transplantation (dated by TCRdb to the early 2020s). With respect to the entire study: The transplants that recipients received were multivisceral, liver-intestinal, or isolated intestinal. Of the roughly 26 intestinal transplant recipients enrolled in the cohort, one of whom was a retransplant, a few patients without pretransplant specimens were excluded. A peak of at least 4% donor T cells among recipient peripheral blood mononuclear cells was the definition used for donor T cell macrochimerism. Instead of going to the commercial service, samples from a few later patients were sequenced in-house on an Illumina MiSeq and processed with MiXCR. Bulk TCR-beta CDR3 sequencing was used to track graft-versus-host and host-versus-graft alloreactive T cell clones in the graft, circulation and bone marrow after intestinal transplantation. Alloreactive clones were identified by sequencing pre-transplant mixed lymphocyte reaction products and comparing them with unstimulated pre-transplant donor and recipient T cells. Anti-thymocyte globulin induction was given to all recipients, followed by maintenance tacrolimus and steroids for approximately 3 years.

Concerning this clone: The clone's antigen remains unknown. It has no much larger one-base neighbor in the sample; base qualities were not kept.

Paper-wide results and their limitations: In the allografts of patients with donor T cell macrochimerism, GvH to HvG T cell clonal ratios were high. GvH clones were detected in recipient bone marrow, and some appeared earlier in ileal mucosa or blood, consistent with an intestinal mucosal origin. Early after transplant, declines in HvG clones were associated with peak levels of circulating GvH clones. The relatively low number and heterogeneity of intestinal transplant patients limited the conclusions.

Blood samples were collected up to 4 times in the first month after transplant and then at least monthly when available. Libraries were prepared through the immunoSEQ multiplex PCR assay. For most patients, genomic DNA was subjected to high-throughput TCR-beta CDR3 sequencing by Adaptive Biotechnologies. The authors' pipeline ran thus. Adaptive's ImmunoSEQ software supplied the TCR sequencing data for under 20 patients, while MiXCR and VDJtools were used to process a few other patients. Because the origin of CDR3 nucleotide sequences shared between donor and recipient could not be assigned, those sequences were removed. Alloreactive clones required at least 2-fold expansion over unstimulated cells and minimum CFSE-low frequency of 0.002% (template counts) or 0.001% (read counts). Mappable clones were those detected in sequenced pre-transplant spleen, lymph node, or MLR CFSE-low populations of the donor or recipient. The cumulative frequency of alloreactive clones was calculated as a percentage of all sequences, weighted by copy number. What TCRdb holds here is the immuneACCESS table cut down to in-frame rearrangements. Part of the clones is not present; checked against another copy, under half of the missing clones reflect an unresolved V gene, and the others are unexplained. D and trimming come from the DNA, and the V and J calls and clone size come from that table. Within this sample are about 29,000 clones, with 90% to 95% of them counted one time only. The top ten clones comprise roughly 0.7% of the sample.

The CDR3, from cysteine to phenylalanine, totals 13 residues. The retained sequence is limited to the CDR3, 39 bases, with the frame set at the first base. V is pruned by 4 bases and J by 10 bases, leaving 9 bases of the junction without a gene match. Per the germline V gene (reference sequence), MNHEY is the CDR1 and SMNVEV is the CDR2. This sequence uses TRBV27 and TRBJ1-2, with 7 bases matching TRBD1. The clonotype comes from a human patient who received an intestinal transplant, so some T cells may come from the graft donor. Specimen: PBMCs, collected just over 65 days after intestinal transplant. The CDR3 reads CASSSRDRAAYTF. The DNA sequence follows: TGTGCCAGCAGTTCACGCGACAGGGCGGCCTACACCTTC.